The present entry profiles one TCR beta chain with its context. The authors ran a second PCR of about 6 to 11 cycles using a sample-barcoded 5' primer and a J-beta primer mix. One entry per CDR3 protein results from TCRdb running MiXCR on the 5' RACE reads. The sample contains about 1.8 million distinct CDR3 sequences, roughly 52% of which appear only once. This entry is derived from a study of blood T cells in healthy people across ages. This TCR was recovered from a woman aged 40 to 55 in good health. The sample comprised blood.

The CDR3 spells CASSPGPREQYF. The DNA for the CDR3 is TGTGCCAGCAGTCCAGGCCCGCGGGAGCAGTACTTC. V is TRBV28 and J is TRBJ2-7; D is uncertain. The length of the CDR3 is 12 residues. V lost 5 bases and J 7 bases, leaving 12 bases between the germline ends. From germline, CDR1 is MDHEN and CDR2 SYDVKM.